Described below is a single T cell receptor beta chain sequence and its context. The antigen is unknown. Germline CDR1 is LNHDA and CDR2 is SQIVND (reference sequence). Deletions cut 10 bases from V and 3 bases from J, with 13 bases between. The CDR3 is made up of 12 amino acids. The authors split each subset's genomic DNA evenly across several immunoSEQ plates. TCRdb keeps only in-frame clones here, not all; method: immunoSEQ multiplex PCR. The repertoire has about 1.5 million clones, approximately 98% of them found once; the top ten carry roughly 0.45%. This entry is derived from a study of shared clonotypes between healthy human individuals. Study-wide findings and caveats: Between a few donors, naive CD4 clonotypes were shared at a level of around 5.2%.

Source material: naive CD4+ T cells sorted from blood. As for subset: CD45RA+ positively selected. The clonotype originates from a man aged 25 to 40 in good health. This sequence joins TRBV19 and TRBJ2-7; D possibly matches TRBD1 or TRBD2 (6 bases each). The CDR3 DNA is TGTGCCACCACCGGGGGACACTACGAGCAGTACTTC. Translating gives CATTGGHYEQYF.